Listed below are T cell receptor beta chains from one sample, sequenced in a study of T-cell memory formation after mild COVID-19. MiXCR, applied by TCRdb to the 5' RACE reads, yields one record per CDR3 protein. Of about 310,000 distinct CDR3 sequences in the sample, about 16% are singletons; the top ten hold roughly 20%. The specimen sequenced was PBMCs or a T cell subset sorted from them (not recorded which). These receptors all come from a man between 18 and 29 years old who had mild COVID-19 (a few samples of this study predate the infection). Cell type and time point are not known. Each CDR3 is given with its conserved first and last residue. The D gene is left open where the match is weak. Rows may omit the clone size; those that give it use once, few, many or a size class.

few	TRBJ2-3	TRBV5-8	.	TGTGCCAGCAGCTTGCGGGTGGGGGGGGCCACAGATACGCAGTATTTT	CASSLRVGGATDTQYF
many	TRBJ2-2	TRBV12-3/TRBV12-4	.	TGTGCCAGCAGGGGGGGTGTAGCCGGGGAGCTGTTTTTT	CASRGGVAGELFF
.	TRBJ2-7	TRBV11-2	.	TGTGCCAGCAGCTTTGGGGGGGGCCTCGTCCCCTTC	CASSFGGGLVPF
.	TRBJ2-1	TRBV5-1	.	TGCGCCAGCAGCCCGGGGTCAGGGATCTCCTACAATGAGCAGTTCTTC	CASSPGSGISYNEQFF
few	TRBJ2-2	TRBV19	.	TGTGCCAGTGGGCTAGCCGCCGGGGAGCTGTTTTTT	CASGLAAGELFF
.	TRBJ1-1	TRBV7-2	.	TGTGCCAGCAGCTTTATACCGGGGCTGGGGGGCACTGAAGCTTTCTTT	CASSFIPGLGGTEAFF
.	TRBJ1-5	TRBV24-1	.	TGTGCCACCAGTGATTTCCGGAAAGCGCGCAATCAGCCCCAGCATTTT	CATSDFRKARNQPQHF
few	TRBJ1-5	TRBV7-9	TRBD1	TGTGCCAGCACCAACACGCCTGGGACAGGGGTTCAGCCCCAGCATTTT	CASTNTPGTGVQPQHF
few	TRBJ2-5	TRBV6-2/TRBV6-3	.	TGTGCCAGCAGGAACCGGGACGGACAAGAGACCCAGTACTTC	CASRNRDGQETQYF
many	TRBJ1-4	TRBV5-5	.	TGTGCCTCGAGGGGTGGGGCAACTAATGAAAAACTGTTTTTT	CASRGGATNEKLFF
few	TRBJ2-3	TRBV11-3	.	TGTGCCAGCAGCTCCGGGCCACAAGATACGCAGTATTTT	CASSSGPQDTQYF
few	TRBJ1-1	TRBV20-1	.	TGCAGTGCTTTTTCGACAGTTAGGAACACTGAAGCTTTCTTT	CSAFSTVRNTEAFF
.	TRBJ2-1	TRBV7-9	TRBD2	TGTGCCAGCAGCTCGGGGCCTTCGCGGGGGGACAATGAGCAGTTCTTC	CASSSGPSRGDNEQFF
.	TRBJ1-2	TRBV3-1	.	TGTGCCAGCAGCCAAGACAGGGCCGGGCACGAGGGCTACACCTTC	CASSQDRAGHEGYTF
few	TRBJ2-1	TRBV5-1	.	TGCGCCAGCAGCAGGGACGTCCTGGAAGCGGAGCAGTTCTTC	CASSRDVLEAEQFF
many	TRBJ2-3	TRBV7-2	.	TGTGCCAGCTCACAGGGCGGGAATCGTGCGCAGTATTTT	CASSQGGNRAQYF
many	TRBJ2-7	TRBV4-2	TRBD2	TGTGCCAGCAGCCCCGAGCGGGGGGGCTCCTACGAGCAGTACTTC	CASSPERGGSYEQYF
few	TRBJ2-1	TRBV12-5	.	TGTGCTAGTGGTTTTGGCACTCACAATGAGCAGTTCTTC	CASGFGTHNEQFF
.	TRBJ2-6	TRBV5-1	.	TGCGCCAGCGCCCCGGGGGCCAACGTCCTGACTTTC	CASAPGANVLTF
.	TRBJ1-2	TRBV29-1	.	TGCAGCGTTGATGCTAACTATGGCTACACCTTC	CSVDANYGYTF
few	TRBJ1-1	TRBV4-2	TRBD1	TGTGCCAGCAGAGGAGACAGGGCCGGGGAAGCTTTCTTT	CASRGDRAGEAFF
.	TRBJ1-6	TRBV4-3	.	TGCGCCAGCAGCCAAGAAGGGGTTGGGACATCTATAAATTCACCCCTCCACTTT	CASSQEGVGTSINSPLHF
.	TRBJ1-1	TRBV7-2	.	TGTGCCAGCAGCTTAAACGTGGCAGGTGGCACTGAAGCTTTCTTT	CASSLNVAGGTEAFF
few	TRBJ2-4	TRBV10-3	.	TGTGCCATCAGAAGGGGTATGTTTGACATTCAGTACTTC	CAIRRGMFDIQYF
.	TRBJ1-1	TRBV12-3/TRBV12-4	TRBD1	TGTGCCAGCAATTTAGGGACAGGGGTCGGCGCTTTCTTT	CASNLGTGVGAFF
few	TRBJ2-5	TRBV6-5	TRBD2	TGTGCCAGCAGTTTCCGACTAGCGGGGGGTGAGACCCAGTACTTC	CASSFRLAGGETQYF
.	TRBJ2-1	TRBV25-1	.	TGTGCCAGCAGTCCTATGGTACTGACCTACAATGAGCAGTTCTTC	CASSPMVLTYNEQFF
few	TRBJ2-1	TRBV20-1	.	TGCAGTGCGGCGGGGGCCAACTACAATGAGCAGTTCTTC	CSAAGANYNEQFF
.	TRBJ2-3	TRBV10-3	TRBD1	TGTGCCATGGCCCGTGACAGGGGGCCAGATACGCAGTATTTT	CAMARDRGPDTQYF
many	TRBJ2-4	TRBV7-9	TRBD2	TGTGCCAGCGCCCAGTATGCGGGGGGCAGTGCCAAAAACATTCAGTACTTC	CASAQYAGGSAKNIQYF
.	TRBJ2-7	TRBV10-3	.	TGTGCCACCAGGGACACCCTCGGGGAGCAGTACTTC	CATRDTLGEQYF
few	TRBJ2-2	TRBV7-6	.	TGTGCCAGCAGCCAACTACTAGACATCGACGGGGAGCTGTTTTTT	CASSQLLDIDGELFF
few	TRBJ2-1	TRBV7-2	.	TGTGCCAGCAGCTTAGCGCGCCGGGCGGGTATCGATGAGCAGTTCTTC	CASSLARRAGIDEQFF
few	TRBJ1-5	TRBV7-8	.	TGTGCCAGCAGCTTAGCAAACAGTCATAGCAATCAGCCCCAGCATTTT	CASSLANSHSNQPQHF
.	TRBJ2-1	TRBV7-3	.	TGTGCCAGCAGCCACCAGGCGACTAACGGGGGCTTGGAGAATGAGCAGTTCTTC	CASSHQATNGGLENEQFF
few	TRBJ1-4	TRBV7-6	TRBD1	TGTGCCAGCAGCCCTCGGGGACAGGGTTCAACTAATGAAAAACTGTTTTTT	CASSPRGQGSTNEKLFF
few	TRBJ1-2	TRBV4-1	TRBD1	TGCGCCAGCAGCCGATTACCTGATGTGGGACAGGGTGACGGCTATGGCTACACCTTC	CASSRLPDVGQGDGYGYTF
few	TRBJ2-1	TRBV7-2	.	TGTGCCAGCACCCCAACCCCAGGGAATGAGCAGTTCTTC	CASTPTPGNEQFF
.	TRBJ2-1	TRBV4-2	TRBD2	TGTGCCAGCAGCCAAGTAGGACTAGCGGGGGGAACGGGAAGTGAGCAGTTCTTC	CASSQVGLAGGTGSEQFF
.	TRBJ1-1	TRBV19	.	TGTGCCAGTAGTATACGGCGGGCAGAAGCTTTCTTT	CASSIRRAEAFF
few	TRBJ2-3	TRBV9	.	TGTGCCAGCAGCGTAGAGGGATTGGGCACAGATACGCAGTATTTT	CASSVEGLGTDTQYF
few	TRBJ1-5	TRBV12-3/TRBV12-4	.	TGTGCCAGCAGTACCGACAGGAGGCTCAATCAGCCCCAGCATTTT	CASSTDRRLNQPQHF
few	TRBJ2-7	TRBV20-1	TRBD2	TGCAGTGCTAGACCGGGACTAGCGCCCTACGAGCAGTACTTC	CSARPGLAPYEQYF
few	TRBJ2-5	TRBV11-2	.	TGTGCCAGCAGCCCCCCGGCGGGGGACATCAGAGAGACCCAGTACTTC	CASSPPAGDIRETQYF
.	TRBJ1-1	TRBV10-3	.	TGTGCCATCAGTGGTCAAGAGAACACTGAAGCTTTCTTT	CAISGQENTEAFF
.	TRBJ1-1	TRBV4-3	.	TGCGCCAGCAGCCAAGATCCCGGGCTCACTGAAGCTTTCTTT	CASSQDPGLTEAFF
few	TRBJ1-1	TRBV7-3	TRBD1	TGTGCCAGCAGCTATCAGGGGGACGGCGCTGAAGCTTTCTTT	CASSYQGDGAEAFF
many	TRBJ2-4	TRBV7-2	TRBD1	TGTGCCAGCAGCCTAGAGGGACAGGGGAACATTCAGTACTTC	CASSLEGQGNIQYF
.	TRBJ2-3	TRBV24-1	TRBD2	TGTGCCACCAGTGATTCGGGGGAGGGAACAGATACGCAGTATTTT	CATSDSGEGTDTQYF
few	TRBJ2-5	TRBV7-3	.	TGTGCCAGCAGCTTACGGGGAATCCAAGAGACCCAGTACTTC	CASSLRGIQETQYF
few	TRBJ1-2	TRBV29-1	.	TGCAGCGTTCTACAGCTCTATGGCTACACCTTC	CSVLQLYGYTF
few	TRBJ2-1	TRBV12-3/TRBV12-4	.	TGTGCCAGCAGTTTTCCGGCGGGGACGAACGACAATGAGCAGTTCTTC	CASSFPAGTNDNEQFF
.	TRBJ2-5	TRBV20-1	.	TGCAGTGCTCAGGCAGGGATGTTCGGAGAGACCCAGTACTTC	CSAQAGMFGETQYF
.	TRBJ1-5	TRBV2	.	TGTGCCAGCAGCGGGGATCAGCCCCAGCATTTT	CASSGDQPQHF